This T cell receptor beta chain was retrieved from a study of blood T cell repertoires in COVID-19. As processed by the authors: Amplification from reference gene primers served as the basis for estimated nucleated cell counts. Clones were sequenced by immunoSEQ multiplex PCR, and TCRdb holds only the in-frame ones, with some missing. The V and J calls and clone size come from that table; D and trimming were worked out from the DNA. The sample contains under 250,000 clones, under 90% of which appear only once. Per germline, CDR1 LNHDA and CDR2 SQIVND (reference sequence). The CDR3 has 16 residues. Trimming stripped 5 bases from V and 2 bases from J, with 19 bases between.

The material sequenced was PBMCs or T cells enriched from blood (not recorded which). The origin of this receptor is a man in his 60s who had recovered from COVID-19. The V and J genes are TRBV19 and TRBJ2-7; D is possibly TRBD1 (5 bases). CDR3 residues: CASSLRQSPLTYEQYF. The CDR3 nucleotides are TGTGCCAGTAGTCTTCGACAGAGTCCCTTAACCTACGAGCAGTACTTC.